This T cell receptor (beta chain) came from a study of cytomegalovirus exposure and HLA in healthy donors. This clone appeared a single time. What it binds is not known. Study outcomes and limitations: TCR beta chains numbering more than 150 were designated cytomegalovirus-associated.

This CDR3 contains 16 residues. Germline V gene data show CDR1 as MRHNA and CDR2 as SNTAGT. Trimming at V came to 4 bases and at J to 2 bases, leaving 6 bases not matched to a gene. Profiling relied on immunoSEQ multiplex PCR, and the TCRdb table lists in-frame clones only, not all of them. Among under 150,000 clones listed, approximately 86% were seen once. The donors were in the approximately 120-subject validation cohort; that cohort was separate from the approximately 700-subject first cohort. This rearrangement joins TRBV6-4 to TRBJ1-3; 9 bases are shared with TRBD1. The sequence was obtained from a man between 18 and 29 years old in good health and CMV-seropositive. Source material: PBMCs. The CDR3 sequence is CASSVATGGAGNTIYF. The CDR3 DNA follows: TGTGCCAGCAGTGTGGCTACAGGGGGCGCTGGAAACACCATATATTTT.